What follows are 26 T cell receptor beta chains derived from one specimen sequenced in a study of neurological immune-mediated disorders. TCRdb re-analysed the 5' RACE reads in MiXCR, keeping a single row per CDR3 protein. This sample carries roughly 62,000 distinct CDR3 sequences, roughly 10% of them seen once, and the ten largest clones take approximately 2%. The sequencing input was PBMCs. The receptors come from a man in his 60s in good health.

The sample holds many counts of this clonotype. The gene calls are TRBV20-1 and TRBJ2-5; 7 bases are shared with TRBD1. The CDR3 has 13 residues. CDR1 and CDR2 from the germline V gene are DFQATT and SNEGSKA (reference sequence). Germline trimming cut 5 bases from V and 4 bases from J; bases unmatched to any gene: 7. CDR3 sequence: CSAHPQGLETQYF. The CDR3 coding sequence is TGCAGTGCTCATCCACAGGGGCTAGAGACCCAGTACTTC.

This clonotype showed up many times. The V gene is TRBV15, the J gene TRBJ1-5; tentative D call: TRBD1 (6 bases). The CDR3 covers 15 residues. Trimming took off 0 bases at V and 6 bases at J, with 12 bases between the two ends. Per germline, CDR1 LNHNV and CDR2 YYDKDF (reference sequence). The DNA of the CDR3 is TGTGCCACCAGCAGAGAACAGGGCCCAGGTCAGCCCCAGCATTTT. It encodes CATSREQGPGQPQHF.

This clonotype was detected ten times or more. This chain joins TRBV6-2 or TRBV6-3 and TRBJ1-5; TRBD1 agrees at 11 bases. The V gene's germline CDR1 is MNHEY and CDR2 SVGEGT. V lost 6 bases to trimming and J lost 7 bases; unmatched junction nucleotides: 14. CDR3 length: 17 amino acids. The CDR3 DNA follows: TGTGCCAGCAGGGGGACAGGGGGTTTTTTTGTCAGCCAGCCCCAGCATTTT. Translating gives CASRGTGGFFVSQPQHF.

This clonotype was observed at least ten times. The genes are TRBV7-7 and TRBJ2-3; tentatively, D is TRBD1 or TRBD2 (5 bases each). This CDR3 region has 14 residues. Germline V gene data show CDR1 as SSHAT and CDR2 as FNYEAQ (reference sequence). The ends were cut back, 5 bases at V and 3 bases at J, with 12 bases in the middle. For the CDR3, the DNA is TGTGCCAGCAGCCGGGAAGGGGAGACAGATACGCAGTATTTT. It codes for CASSREGETDTQYF.

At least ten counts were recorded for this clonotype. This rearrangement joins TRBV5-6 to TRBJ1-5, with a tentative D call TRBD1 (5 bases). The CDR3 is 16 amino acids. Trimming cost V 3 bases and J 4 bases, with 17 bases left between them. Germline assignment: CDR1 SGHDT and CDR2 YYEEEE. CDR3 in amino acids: CASSWGGKLLNQPQHF. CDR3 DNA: TGTGCCAGCAGCTGGGGCGGGAAACTACTAAATCAGCCCCAGCATTTT.

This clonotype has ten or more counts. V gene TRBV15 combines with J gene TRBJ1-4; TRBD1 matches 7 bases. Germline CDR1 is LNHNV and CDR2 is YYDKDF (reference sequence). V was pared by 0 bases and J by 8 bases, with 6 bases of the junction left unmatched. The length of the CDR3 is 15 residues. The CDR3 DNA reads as TGTGCCACCAGCAGAGAAGGGGGCGCAGCCGAAAAACTGTTTTTT. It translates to CATSREGGAAEKLFF.

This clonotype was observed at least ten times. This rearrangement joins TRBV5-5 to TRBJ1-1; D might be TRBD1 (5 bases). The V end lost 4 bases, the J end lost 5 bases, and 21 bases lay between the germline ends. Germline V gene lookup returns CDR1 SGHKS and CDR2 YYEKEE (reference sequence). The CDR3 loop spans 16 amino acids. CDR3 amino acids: CASSGGTGTSGTEAFF. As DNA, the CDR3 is TGTGCCAGCAGCGGTGGGACGGGGACCTCAGGAACTGAAGCTTTCTTT.

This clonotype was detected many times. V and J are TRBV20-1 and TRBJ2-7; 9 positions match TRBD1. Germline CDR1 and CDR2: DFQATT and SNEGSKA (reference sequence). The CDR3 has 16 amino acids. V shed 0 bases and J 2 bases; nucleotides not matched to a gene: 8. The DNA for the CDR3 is TGCAGTGCTAGAGATTTCGGGACAGGGACTACCTACGAGCAGTACTTC. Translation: CSARDFGTGTTYEQYF.

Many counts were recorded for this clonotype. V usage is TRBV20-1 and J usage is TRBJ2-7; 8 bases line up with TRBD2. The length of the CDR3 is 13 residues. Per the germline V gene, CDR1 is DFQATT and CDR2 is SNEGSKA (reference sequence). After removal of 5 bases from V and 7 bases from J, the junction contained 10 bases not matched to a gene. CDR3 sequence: CSAPVGGAREQYF. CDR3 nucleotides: TGCAGTGCTCCAGTCGGGGGGGCGCGGGAGCAGTACTTC.

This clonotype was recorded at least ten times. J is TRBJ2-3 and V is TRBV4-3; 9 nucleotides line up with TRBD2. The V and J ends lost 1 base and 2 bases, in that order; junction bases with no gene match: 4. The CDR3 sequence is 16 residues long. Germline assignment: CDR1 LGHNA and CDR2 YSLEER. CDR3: CASSQGASGVTDTQYF. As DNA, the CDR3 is TGCGCCAGCAGCCAAGGTGCTAGCGGGGTCACAGATACGCAGTATTTT.

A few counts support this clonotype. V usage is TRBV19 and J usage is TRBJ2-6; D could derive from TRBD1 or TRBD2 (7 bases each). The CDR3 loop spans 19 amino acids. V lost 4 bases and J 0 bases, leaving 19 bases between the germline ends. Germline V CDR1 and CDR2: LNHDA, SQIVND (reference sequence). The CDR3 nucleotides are TGTGCCAGTAGTACCGACGGGGGAGGGGGCTACTCTGGGGCCAACGTCCTGACTTTC. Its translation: CASSTDGGGGYSGANVLTF. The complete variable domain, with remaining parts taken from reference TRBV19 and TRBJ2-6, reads DGGITQSPKYLFRKEGQNVTLSCEQNLNHDAMYWYRQDPGQGLRLIYYSQIVNDFQKGDIAEGYSVSREKKESFPLTVTSAQKNPTAFYLCASSTDGGGGYSGANVLTFGAGSRLTVL.

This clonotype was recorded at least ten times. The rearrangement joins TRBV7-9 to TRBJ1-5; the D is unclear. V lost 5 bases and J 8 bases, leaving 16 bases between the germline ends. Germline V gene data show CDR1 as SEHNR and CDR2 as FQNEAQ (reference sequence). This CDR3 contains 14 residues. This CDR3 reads CASSPLSPQEPQHF. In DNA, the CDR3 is TGTGCCAGCAGCCCCCTCAGTCCCCAGGAGCCCCAGCATTTT.

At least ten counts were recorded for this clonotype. This chain's CDR3 is CSADSQGQSYEQYF. The CDR3 region has the DNA TGCAGTGCAGACTCACAGGGCCAGTCCTACGAGCAGTACTTC. The rearrangement uses TRBV20-1 and TRBJ2-7; possibly TRBD1 for D (6 bases). The CDR3 is 14 amino acids. CDR1 and CDR2 from the germline V gene are DFQATT and SNEGSKA (reference sequence). V was clipped by 6 bases and J by 1 base, with 16 bases between them.

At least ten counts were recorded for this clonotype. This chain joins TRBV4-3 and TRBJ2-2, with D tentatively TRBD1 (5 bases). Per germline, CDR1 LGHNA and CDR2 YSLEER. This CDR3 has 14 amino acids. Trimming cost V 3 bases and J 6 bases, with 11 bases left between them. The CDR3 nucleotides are TGCGCCAGCAGCCAGCAAGGGGCGTCCGGGGAGCTGTTTTTT. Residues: CASSQQGASGELFF.

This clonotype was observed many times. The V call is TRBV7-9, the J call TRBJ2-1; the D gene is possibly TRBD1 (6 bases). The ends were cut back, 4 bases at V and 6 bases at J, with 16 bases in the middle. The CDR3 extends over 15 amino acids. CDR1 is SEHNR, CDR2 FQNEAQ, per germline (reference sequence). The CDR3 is CASSSKQGTGNEQFF. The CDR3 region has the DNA TGTGCCAGCAGCTCGAAACAGGGAACTGGCAATGAGCAGTTCTTC. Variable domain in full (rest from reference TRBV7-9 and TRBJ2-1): DTGVSQNPRHKITKRGQNVTFRCDPISEHNRLYWYRQTLGQGPEFLTYFQNEAQLEKSRLLSDRFSAERPKGSFSTLEIQRTEQGDSAMYLCASSSKQGTGNEQFFGPGTRLTVL.

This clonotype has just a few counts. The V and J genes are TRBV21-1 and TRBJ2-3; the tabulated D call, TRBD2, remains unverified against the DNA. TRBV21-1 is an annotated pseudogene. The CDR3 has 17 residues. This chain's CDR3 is CASSNSSGGARTDTQYF. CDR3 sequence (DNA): TGTGCCAGCAGCAACTCTAGCGGGGGGGCCCGGACAGATACGCAGTATTTT.

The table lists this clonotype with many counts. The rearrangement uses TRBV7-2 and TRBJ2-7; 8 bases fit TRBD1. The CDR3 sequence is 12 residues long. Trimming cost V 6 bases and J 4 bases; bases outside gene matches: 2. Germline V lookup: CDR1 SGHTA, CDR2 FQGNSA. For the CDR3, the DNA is TGTGCCAGCAGTCAGGGGGCATACGAGCAGTACTTC. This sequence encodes CASSQGAYEQYF.

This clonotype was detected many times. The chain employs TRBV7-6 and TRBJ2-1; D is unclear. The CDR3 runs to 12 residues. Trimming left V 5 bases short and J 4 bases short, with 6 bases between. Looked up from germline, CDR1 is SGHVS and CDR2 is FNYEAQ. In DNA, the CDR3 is TGTGCCAGCAGCACCGAGTACAATGAGCAGTTCTTC. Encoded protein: CASSTEYNEQFF.

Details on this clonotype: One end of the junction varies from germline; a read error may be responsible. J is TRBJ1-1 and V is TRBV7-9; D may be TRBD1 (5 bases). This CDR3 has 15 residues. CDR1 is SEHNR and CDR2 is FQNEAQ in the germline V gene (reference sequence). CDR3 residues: CASSPQSRGKTEAFF. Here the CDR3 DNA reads TGTGCAAGCAGCCCACAGTCCCGGGGGAAAACTGAAGCTTTCTTT.

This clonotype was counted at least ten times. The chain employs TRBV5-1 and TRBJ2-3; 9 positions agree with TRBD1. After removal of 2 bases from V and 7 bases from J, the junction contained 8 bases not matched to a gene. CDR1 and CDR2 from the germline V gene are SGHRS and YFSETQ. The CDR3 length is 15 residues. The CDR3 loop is CASSLTGTGLNTQYF. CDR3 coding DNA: TGCGCCAGCAGCTTAACCGGGACAGGGCTTAATACGCAGTATTTT.

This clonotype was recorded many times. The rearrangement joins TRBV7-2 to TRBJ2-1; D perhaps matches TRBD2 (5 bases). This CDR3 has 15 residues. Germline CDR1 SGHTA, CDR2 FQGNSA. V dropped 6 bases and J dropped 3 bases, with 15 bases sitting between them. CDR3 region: CASSPSSHLYNEQFF. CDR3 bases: TGTGCCAGCAGTCCTAGCTCTCACCTCTACAATGAGCAGTTCTTC.

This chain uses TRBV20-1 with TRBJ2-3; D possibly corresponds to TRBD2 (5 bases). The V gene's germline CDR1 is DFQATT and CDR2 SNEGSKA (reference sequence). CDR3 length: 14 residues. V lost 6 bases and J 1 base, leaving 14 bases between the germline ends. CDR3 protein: CSALSDSRTDTQYF. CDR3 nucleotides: TGCAGTGCCCTGTCGGACTCTCGCACAGATACGCAGTATTTT.

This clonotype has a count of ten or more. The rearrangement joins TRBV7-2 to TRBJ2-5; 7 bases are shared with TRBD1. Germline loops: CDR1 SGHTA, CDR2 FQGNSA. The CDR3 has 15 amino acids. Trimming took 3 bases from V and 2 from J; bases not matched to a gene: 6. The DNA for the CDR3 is TGTGCCAGCAGCTTTTGGGGACAGCAACAAGAGACCCAGTACTTC. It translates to CASSFWGQQQETQYF.

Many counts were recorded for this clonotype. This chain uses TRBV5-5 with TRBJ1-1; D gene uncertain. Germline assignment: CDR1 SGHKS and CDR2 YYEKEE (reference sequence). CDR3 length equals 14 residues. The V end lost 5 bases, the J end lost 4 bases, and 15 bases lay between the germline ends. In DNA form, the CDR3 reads TGTGCCAGCAGGTTAGGGATCACGGGCACTGAAGCTTTCTTT. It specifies CASRLGITGTEAFF.

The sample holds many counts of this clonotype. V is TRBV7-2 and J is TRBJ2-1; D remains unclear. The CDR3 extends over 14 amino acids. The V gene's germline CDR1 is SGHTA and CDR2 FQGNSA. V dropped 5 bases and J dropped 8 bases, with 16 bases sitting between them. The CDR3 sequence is CASSRTSRSDEQFF. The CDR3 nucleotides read TGTGCCAGCAGCCGCACCTCTAGGAGCGATGAGCAGTTCTTC.

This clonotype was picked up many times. As DNA, the CDR3 is TGTGCCAGCAGTGAGGACAACTCTGGGGCCAACGTCCTGACTTTC. As protein: CASSEDNSGANVLTF. The chain employs TRBV6-1 and TRBJ2-6, with D possibly TRBD1 on 5 matching bases. The V gene lost 3 bases and the J gene lost 0 bases, with 6 bases spanning the gap. The CDR3 consists of 15 residues. Germline CDR1 and CDR2: MNHNS and SASEGT.